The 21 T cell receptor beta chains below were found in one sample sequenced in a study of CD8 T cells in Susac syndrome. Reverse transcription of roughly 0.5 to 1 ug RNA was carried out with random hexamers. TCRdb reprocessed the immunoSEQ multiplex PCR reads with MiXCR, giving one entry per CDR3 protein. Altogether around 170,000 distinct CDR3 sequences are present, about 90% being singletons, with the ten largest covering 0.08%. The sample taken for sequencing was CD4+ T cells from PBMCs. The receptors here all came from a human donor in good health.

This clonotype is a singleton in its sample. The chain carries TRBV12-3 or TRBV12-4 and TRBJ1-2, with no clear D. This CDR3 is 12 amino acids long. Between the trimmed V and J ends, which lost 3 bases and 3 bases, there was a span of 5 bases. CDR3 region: CASSFGDYGYTF. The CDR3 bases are TGTGCCAGCAGTTTCGGGGACTATGGCTACACCTTC.

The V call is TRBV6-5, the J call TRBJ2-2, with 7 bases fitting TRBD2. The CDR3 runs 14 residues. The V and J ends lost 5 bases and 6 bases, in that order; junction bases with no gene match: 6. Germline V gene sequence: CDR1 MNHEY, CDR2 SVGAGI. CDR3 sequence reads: CASSPRLAPGELFF. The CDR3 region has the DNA TGTGCCAGCAGTCCTAGACTAGCCCCCGGGGAGCTGTTTTTT.

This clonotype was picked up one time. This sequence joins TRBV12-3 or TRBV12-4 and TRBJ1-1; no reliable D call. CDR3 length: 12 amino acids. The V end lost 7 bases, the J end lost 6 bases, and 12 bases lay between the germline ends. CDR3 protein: CASTQVGSEAFF. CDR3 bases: TGTGCCAGCACCCAGGTGGGTTCTGAAGCTTTCTTT.

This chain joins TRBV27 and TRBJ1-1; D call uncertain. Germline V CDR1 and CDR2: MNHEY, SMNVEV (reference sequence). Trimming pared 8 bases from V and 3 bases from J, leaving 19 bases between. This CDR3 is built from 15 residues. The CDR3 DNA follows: TGTGCCAGCCGACTGGCGGGGTGGTTTCACACTGAAGCTTTCTTT. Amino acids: CASRLAGWFHTEAFF.

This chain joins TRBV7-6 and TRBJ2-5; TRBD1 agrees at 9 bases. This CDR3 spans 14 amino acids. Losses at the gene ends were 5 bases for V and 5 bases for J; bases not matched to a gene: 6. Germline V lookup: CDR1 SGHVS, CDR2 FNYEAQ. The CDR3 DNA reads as TGTGCCAGCAGCCAACAGGGGGCTCGGGAGACCCAGTACTTC. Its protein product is CASSQQGARETQYF. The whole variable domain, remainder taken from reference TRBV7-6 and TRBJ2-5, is GAGVSQSPRYKVTKRGQDVALRCDPISGHVSLYWYRQALGQGPEFLTYFNYEAQQDKSGLPNDRFSAERPEGSISTLTIQRTEQRDSAMYRCASSQQGARETQYFGPGTRLLVL.

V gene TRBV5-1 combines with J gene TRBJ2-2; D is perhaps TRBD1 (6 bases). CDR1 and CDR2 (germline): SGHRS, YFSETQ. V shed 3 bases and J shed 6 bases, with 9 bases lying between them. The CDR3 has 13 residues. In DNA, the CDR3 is TGCGCCAGCAGCTGGCCAGGGGCCGGGGAGCTGTTTTTT. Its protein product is CASSWPGAGELFF. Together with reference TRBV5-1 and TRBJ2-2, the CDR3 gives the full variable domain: KAGVTQTPRYLIKTRGQQVTLSCSPISGHRSVSWYQQTPGQGLQFLFEYFSETQRNKGNFPGRFSGRQFSNSRSEMNVSTLELGDSALYLCASSWPGAGELFFGEGSRLTVL.

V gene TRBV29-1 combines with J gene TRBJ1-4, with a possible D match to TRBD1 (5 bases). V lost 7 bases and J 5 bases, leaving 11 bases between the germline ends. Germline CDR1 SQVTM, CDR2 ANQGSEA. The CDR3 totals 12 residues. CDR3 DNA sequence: TGCAGCGGAACAGGACTCAATGAAAAACTGTTTTTT. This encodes CSGTGLNEKLFF.

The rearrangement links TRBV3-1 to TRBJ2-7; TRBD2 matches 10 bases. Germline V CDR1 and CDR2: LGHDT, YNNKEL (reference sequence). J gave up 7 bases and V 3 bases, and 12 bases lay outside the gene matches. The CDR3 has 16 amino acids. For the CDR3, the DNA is TGTGCCAGCAGCCAGAGAGCGGGAGGGCCTTCAGGAGAGCAGTACTTC. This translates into CASSQRAGGPSGEQYF.

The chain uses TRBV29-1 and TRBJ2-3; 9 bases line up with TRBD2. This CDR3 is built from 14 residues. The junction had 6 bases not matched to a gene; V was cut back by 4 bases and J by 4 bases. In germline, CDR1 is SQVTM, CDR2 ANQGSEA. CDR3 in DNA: TGCAGCGTTGGACTAGCGGCAGCACCAGATACGCAGTATTTT. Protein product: CSVGLAAAPDTQYF.

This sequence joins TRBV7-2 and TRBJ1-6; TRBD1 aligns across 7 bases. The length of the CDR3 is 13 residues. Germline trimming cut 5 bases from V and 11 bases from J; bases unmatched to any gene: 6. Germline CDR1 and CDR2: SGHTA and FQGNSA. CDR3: CASSLGQDPPLHF. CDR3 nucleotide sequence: TGTGCCAGCAGCCTTGGACAGGACCCACCCCTCCACTTT.

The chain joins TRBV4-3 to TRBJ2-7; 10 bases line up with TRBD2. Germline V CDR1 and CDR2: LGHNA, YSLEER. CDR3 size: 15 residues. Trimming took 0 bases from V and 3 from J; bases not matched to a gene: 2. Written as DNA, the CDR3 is TGCGCCAGCAGCCAAGAAGCGGGGGGGCGCTACGAGCAGTACTTC. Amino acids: CASSQEAGGRYEQYF.

The CDR3 here is CASSEPLGVGDTQYF. The CDR3 nucleotides are TGTGCCAGCAGTGAACCCCTCGGGGTGGGAGATACGCAGTATTTT. The chain uses TRBV25-1 and TRBJ2-3; the D gene is possibly TRBD2 (5 bases). CDR1 MGHDK and CDR2 SYGVNS come from the germline V gene. The CDR3 covers 15 residues. V lost 2 bases to trimming and J lost 5 bases, with 14 bases between them.

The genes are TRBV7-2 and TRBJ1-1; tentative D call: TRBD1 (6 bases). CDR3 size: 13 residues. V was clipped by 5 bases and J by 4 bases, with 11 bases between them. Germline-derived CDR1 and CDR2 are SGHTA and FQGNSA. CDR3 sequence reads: CASSINRATEAFF. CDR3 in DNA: TGTGCCAGCAGCATAAACAGGGCCACTGAAGCTTTCTTT.

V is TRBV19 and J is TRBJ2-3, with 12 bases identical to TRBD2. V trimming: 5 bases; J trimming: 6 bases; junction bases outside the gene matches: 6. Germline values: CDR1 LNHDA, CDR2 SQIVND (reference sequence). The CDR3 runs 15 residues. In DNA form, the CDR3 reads TGTGCCAGTAGTTCCCTAGCGGGGGGGCGTGATACGCAGTATTTT. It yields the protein CASSSLAGGRDTQYF. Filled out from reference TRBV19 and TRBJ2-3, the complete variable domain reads DGGITQSPKYLFRKEGQNVTLSCEQNLNHDAMYWYRQDPGQGLRLIYYSQIVNDFQKGDIAEGYSVSREKKESFPLTVTSAQKNPTAFYLCASSSLAGGRDTQYFGPGTRLTVL.

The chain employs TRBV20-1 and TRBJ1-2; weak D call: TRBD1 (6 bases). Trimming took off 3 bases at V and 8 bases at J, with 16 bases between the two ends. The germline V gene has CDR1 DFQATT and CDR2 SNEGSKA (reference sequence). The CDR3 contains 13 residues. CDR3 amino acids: CSASPTGLQGYTF. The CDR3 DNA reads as TGCAGTGCTAGCCCTACAGGGTTACAAGGCTACACCTTC.

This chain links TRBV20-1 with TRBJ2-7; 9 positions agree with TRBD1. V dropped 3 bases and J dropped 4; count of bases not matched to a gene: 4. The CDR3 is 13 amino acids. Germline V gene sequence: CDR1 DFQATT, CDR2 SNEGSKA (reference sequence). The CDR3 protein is CSARLGTGYEQYF. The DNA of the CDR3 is TGCAGTGCTAGGTTAGGGACAGGGTACGAGCAGTACTTC.

The chain's CDR3 is CASSLDGGGAEQYF. CDR3 coding DNA: TGCGCCAGCAGCTTGGATGGGGGCGGAGCGGAGCAGTACTTC. The chain combines TRBV5-1 with TRBJ2-7, with a tentative D call TRBD1 (6 bases). Trimming removed 0 bases from V and 7 bases from J, with 14 bases in between. This CDR3 contains 14 residues. The V gene's germline CDR1 is SGHRS and CDR2 YFSETQ.

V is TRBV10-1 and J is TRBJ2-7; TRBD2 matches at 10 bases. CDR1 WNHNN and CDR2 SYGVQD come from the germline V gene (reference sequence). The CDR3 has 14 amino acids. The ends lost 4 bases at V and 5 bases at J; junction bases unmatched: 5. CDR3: CASSGGTSVHEQYF. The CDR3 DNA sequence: TGCGCCAGCAGTGGGGGGACTAGCGTCCACGAGCAGTACTTC.

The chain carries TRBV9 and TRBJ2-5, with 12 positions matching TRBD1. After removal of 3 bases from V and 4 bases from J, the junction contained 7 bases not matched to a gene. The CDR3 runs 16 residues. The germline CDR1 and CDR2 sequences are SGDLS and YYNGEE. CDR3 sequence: CASSGRDRGRRETQYF. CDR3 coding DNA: TGTGCCAGCAGCGGACGGGACAGGGGGCGGCGAGAGACCCAGTACTTC. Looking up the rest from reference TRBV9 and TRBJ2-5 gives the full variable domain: DSGVTQTPKHLITATGQRVTLRCSPRSGDLSVYWYQQSLDQGLQFLIQYYNGEERAKGNILERFSAQQFPDLHSELNLSSLELGDSALYFCASSGRDRGRRETQYFGPGTRLLVL.

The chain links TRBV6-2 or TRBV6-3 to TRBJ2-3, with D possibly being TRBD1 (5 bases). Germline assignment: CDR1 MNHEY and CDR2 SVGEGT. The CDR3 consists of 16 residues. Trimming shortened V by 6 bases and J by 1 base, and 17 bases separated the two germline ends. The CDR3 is CASRASPGRGTDTQYF. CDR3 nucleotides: TGTGCCAGCAGAGCCTCACCTGGCAGGGGCACAGATACGCAGTATTTT.

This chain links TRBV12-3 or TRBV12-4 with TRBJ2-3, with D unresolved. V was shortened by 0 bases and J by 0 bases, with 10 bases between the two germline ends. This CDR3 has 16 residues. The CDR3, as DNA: TGTGCCAGCAGTTTAGCCGGGCCAGCTAGCACAGATACGCAGTATTTT. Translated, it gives CASSLAGPASTDTQYF.